Shown below are 30 T cell receptor beta chains from a single sample sequenced in a study of beta chain features in type 1 diabetes. General observations from the study: All four CD4+ subsets of Type 1 diabetes patients contained TCRB CDR3s that were moderately but significantly shorter.

Investigators reverse transcribed all isolated RNA, so they sequenced expressed TCRB transcripts. Only in-frame clones appear in the TCRdb table, and some are missing; sequencing was by immunoSEQ multiplex PCR. The sample holds approximately 250,000 clones, 9.5% to 13% seen once. For these TCRs, the target antigens are not known. The sequenced material came from naive CD4+ T cells from blood. The receptors were gathered from a man under 40 with type 1 diabetes.

A few counts support this clone. The V gene is TRBV6-5, the J gene TRBJ1-2; TRBD1 might be the D (6 bases). The CDR3 consists of 13 residues. Germline CDR1 reads MNHEY; CDR2 reads SVGAGI. The V gene lost 7 bases and the J gene lost 8 bases, with 17 bases spanning the gap. The CDR3 spells CASNSRTAQGYTF. Here the CDR3 DNA reads TGTGCCAGCAACTCCAGGACAGCCCAGGGCTACACCTTC.

A few counts support this clone. This chain links TRBV2 with TRBJ1-5; D is unresolved. Looked up from germline, CDR1 is SNHLY and CDR2 is FYNNEI. The ends were cut back, 3 bases at V and 6 bases at J, with 3 bases in the middle. The CDR3 is made up of 11 amino acids. CDR3 loop: CASSESQPQHF. The CDR3 region has the DNA TGTGCCAGCAGTGAGAGTCAGCCCCAGCATTTT.

This chain uses TRBV5-4 with TRBJ2-2; TRBD1 might be the D (6 bases). CDR3 length: 15 residues. Germline CDR1 reads SGHNT; CDR2 reads YYREEE (reference sequence). V was trimmed by 4 bases and J by 3 bases, leaving 13 bases between them. The CDR3 protein is CASSQQGVDTGELFF. In DNA, the CDR3 is TGTGCCAGCAGCCAACAGGGAGTAGACACCGGGGAGCTGTTTTTT.

DNA of the CDR3: TGTGCCAGCACGGGGGTTGCCTACAATGAGCAGTTCTTC. Amino acid sequence: CASTGVAYNEQFF. V and J are TRBV7-9 and TRBJ2-1, with D possibly TRBD2 on 6 matching bases. CDR3 size: 13 residues. The germline V and J ends were trimmed by 7 bases and 2 bases, with 9 bases remaining between them. The germline CDR1 and CDR2 sequences are SEHNR and FQNEAQ (reference sequence).

In its sample, this clone was seen a few times. The chain links TRBV9 to TRBJ2-4; D perhaps matches TRBD2 (6 bases). The V gene's germline CDR1 is SGDLS and CDR2 YYNGEE. CDR3 length equals 19 residues. The V and J ends lost 2 bases and 0 bases respectively, with 21 bases between them. The CDR3 protein is CASSVEGEGRSLAKNIQYF. In nucleotides, the CDR3 is TGTGCCAGCAGCGTGGAGGGAGAGGGCAGGAGCCTAGCCAAAAACATTCAGTACTTC.

The gene calls are TRBV12-1 and TRBJ2-5; the table calls TRBD2, which could not be checked here. TRBV12-1 counts as a pseudogene. The CDR3 is 16 residues long. CDR3 amino acids: CASSSARDCAVETQYF. The CDR3 DNA is TGTGCCAGCAGCTCGGCAAGGGACTGCGCTGTCGAGACCCAGTACTTC.

The chain carries TRBV25-1 and TRBJ1-2, with a tentative D call TRBD1 (5 bases). Trimming cost V 2 bases and J 2 bases, with 6 bases left between them. This CDR3 is 13 amino acids long. The germline V gene has CDR1 MGHDK and CDR2 SYGVNS. CDR3 bases: TGTGCCAGCAGTGAAGCAGGGAACTATGGCTACACCTTC. This sequence encodes CASSEAGNYGYTF.

This rearrangement joins TRBV7-9 to TRBJ2-7; tentative D call: TRBD1 (5 bases). The ends were cut back, 5 bases at V and 0 bases at J, with 8 bases in the middle. The CDR3 is made up of 13 amino acids. CDR1 is SEHNR and CDR2 is FQNEAQ in the germline V gene (reference sequence). CDR3 sequence reads: CASSPDNSYEQYF. In DNA, the CDR3 is TGTGCCAGCAGCCCGGACAACTCCTACGAGCAGTACTTC.

This chain connects TRBV7-8 to TRBJ1-2; D gene unclear. The V gene lost 5 bases and the J gene lost 6 bases, with 10 bases spanning the gap. The CDR3 length is 12 residues. Germline lookup yields CDR1 SGHVS and CDR2 FQNEAQ. The CDR3 DNA reads TGTGCCAGCAGCATACTACGGGATGGCTACACCTTC. Translation: CASSILRDGYTF.

This rearrangement joins TRBV28 to TRBJ1-1; D is ambiguous. CDR3 size: 12 residues. Looked up from germline, CDR1 is MDHEN and CDR2 is SYDVKM. Trimming stripped 7 bases from V and 2 bases from J, with 8 bases between. CDR3 nucleotides: TGTGCCAGCATTGCCGGTAACACTGAAGCTTTCTTT. This translates into CASIAGNTEAFF.

This chain uses TRBV19 with TRBJ2-1, with a possible D match to TRBD1 (5 bases). Germline assignment: CDR1 LNHDA and CDR2 SQIVND (reference sequence). V gave up 6 bases and J gave up 6 bases, with 15 bases separating them. The CDR3 has 14 amino acids. This CDR3 reads CASRPGQDPNEQFF. CDR3 DNA sequence: TGTGCCAGTAGACCCGGACAAGACCCCAATGAGCAGTTCTTC.

This clone was observed a few times. The chain is built from TRBV18 and TRBJ1-2; 9 bases align to TRBD1. Germline CDR1 KGHSH, CDR2 LQKENI. The V gene end was trimmed by 4 bases and the J gene end by 3 bases; junction bases not matched to a gene: 3. The CDR3 runs to 14 residues. The DNA for the CDR3 is TGTGCCAGCTCACAGGACAGGGGATACTATGGCTACACCTTC. Translation gives CASSQDRGYYGYTF.

This clone was detected a few times. The chain combines TRBV2 with TRBJ2-1; 8 nucleotides line up with TRBD1. Germline V gives CDR1 SNHLY, CDR2 FYNNEI. CDR3 length: 15 residues. The junction had 9 bases not matched to a gene; V was cut back by 4 bases and J by 7 bases. The CDR3 region is CASSAIQGARNEQFF. DNA for the CDR3: TGTGCCAGCAGTGCCATTCAGGGGGCGAGAAATGAGCAGTTCTTC.

This clone was seen only a few times. The CDR3 spells CASSQEPGGSEAFF. The CDR3 DNA reads TGCGCCAGCAGCCAAGAACCAGGAGGCAGTGAAGCTTTCTTT. The J gene is TRBJ1-1, the V gene TRBV4-1, with D unresolved. This CDR3 comprises 14 residues. V lost 0 bases and J 7 bases, leaving 12 bases between the germline ends. From germline, CDR1 is MGHRA and CDR2 YSYEKL.

This rearrangement joins TRBV28 to TRBJ2-7, with a possible D match to TRBD1 (5 bases). CDR3 length equals 12 residues. Germline assignment: CDR1 MDHEN and CDR2 SYDVKM. Trimming left V 5 bases short and J 9 bases short, with 14 bases between. The CDR3, as DNA: TGTGCCAGCAGTCCAACAGGTTCACGGCAGTACTTC. This translates into CASSPTGSRQYF.

The CDR3 DNA follows: TGCAGCGTTGTACAGAGCCAAGAGACCCAGTACTTC. This encodes CSVVQSQETQYF. The rearrangement uses TRBV29-1 and TRBJ2-5; D remains unclear. The CDR3 consists of 12 residues. Trimming shortened V by 4 bases and J by 1 base, and 7 bases separated the two germline ends. The germline V gene has CDR1 SQVTM and CDR2 ANQGSEA. Full variable domain (remainder filled in from reference TRBV29-1 and TRBJ2-5): SAVISQKPSRDICQRGTSLTIQCQVDSQVTMMFWYRQQPGQSLTLIATANQGSEATYESGFVIDKFPISRPNLTFSTLTVSNMSPEDSSIYLCSVVQSQETQYFGPGTRLLVL.

The genes are TRBV5-6 and TRBJ2-3; TRBD1 agrees at 7 bases. The CDR3 is 17 residues long. The germline V gene has CDR1 SGHDT and CDR2 YYEEEE. The trim removed 0 bases at V and 0 bases at J, leaving 7 bases unmatched. CDR3 loop: CASSLALQGRSTDTQYF. The DNA for the CDR3 is TGTGCCAGCAGCTTGGCACTACAGGGGCGAAGCACAGATACGCAGTATTTT.

In its sample, this clone was seen a few times. This chain connects TRBV9 to TRBJ2-3, with a weak D call TRBD2 (5 bases). Germline CDR1 reads SGDLS; CDR2 reads YYNGEE. The CDR3 is made up of 14 amino acids. The germline V and J ends were trimmed by 4 bases and 5 bases, with 14 bases remaining between them. CDR3 in amino acids: CASSPRGSEDTQYF. CDR3 sequence (DNA): TGTGCCAGCAGCCCCCGCGGGTCGGAAGATACGCAGTATTTT.

This chain links TRBV11-2 with TRBJ2-5; 12 bases are shared with TRBD1. The V gene end was trimmed by 5 bases and the J gene end by 4 bases; junction bases not matched to a gene: 11. From germline, CDR1 is SGHAT and CDR2 FQNNGV. The CDR3 covers 17 residues. CDR3 residues: CASSQVGDRGLRETQYF. DNA of the CDR3: TGTGCCAGCAGCCAAGTAGGGGACAGGGGGCTTCGAGAGACCCAGTACTTC.

The gene calls are TRBV7-2 and TRBJ1-2; maybe TRBD1 (6 bases). The V end was cut by 0 bases, the J end by 4 bases, with 12 bases between. The CDR3 sequence is 15 residues long. Germline CDR1 SGHTA, CDR2 FQGNSA. CDR3 in amino acids: CASSLADGTTYGYTF. The DNA of the CDR3 is TGTGCCAGCAGCTTAGCCGATGGGACAACCTATGGCTACACCTTC.

The chain is built from TRBV5-1 and TRBJ2-1, with D tentatively TRBD1 (7 bases). Germline CDR1 and CDR2: SGHRS and YFSETQ. The ends were cut back, 4 bases at V and 5 bases at J, with 16 bases in the middle. This CDR3 is built from 15 residues. Written as DNA, the CDR3 is TGCGCCAGCAGCCGGGGGACAGCTTTAGACAATGAGCAGTTCTTC. This gives the protein CASSRGTALDNEQFF.

This sequence joins TRBV5-4 and TRBJ1-1; D ambiguous. CDR1 SGHNT and CDR2 YYREEE come from the germline V gene (reference sequence). This CDR3 contains 14 residues. Trimming shortened V by 2 bases and J by 3 bases, and 11 bases separated the two germline ends. CDR3: CASSFTNRDTEAFF. CDR3 coding DNA: TGTGCCAGCAGCTTTACAAACCGGGACACTGAAGCTTTCTTT.

This clone occurred a few times. The gene calls are TRBV28 and TRBJ2-3, with D tentatively TRBD1 (6 bases). CDR1 and CDR2 from the germline V gene are MDHEN and SYDVKM. The CDR3 sequence is 15 residues long. Between the trimmed V and J ends, which lost 4 bases and 2 bases, there was a span of 13 bases. CDR3 sequence: CASSSMWGPTDTQYF. CDR3 bases: TGTGCCAGCAGTTCCATGTGGGGGCCCACAGATACGCAGTATTTT.

A few counts support this clone. This rearrangement joins TRBV29-1 to TRBJ1-5, with D maybe TRBD1 (6 bases). Per germline, CDR1 SQVTM and CDR2 ANQGSEA. Between the trimmed V and J ends, which lost 5 bases and 10 bases, there was a span of 18 bases. The CDR3 is made up of 13 amino acids. This chain's CDR3 is CSVQQGQIGPQHF. The CDR3 DNA reads TGCAGCGTTCAACAGGGTCAGATAGGACCCCAGCATTTT.

The chain uses TRBV21-1 and TRBJ1-5; TRBD1 is taken as the D call from the table, unchecked against the DNA. TRBV21-1 is a pseudogene. This CDR3 comprises 16 residues. CDR3 bases: TGTGCCAGCACCCCGGGACAGGGATCGGGCAATCAGCCCCAGCATTTT. This gives the protein CASTPGQGSGNQPQHF.

The J gene is TRBJ2-7, the V gene TRBV18; a possible D gene is TRBD1 (6 bases). There are 13 residues in the CDR3. Germline V CDR1 and CDR2: KGHSH, LQKENI. V was trimmed by 2 bases and J by 1 base, leaving 6 bases between them. This CDR3 reads CASSPGQSYEQYF. The CDR3 DNA sequence: TGTGCCAGCTCACCAGGACAGTCCTACGAGCAGTACTTC.

The chain combines TRBV6-6 with TRBJ2-5, with D hard to call. This CDR3 is built from 11 residues. Germline lookup yields CDR1 MNHNY and CDR2 SVGAGI (reference sequence). V lost 2 bases to trimming and J lost 7 bases, with 5 bases between them. CDR3 loop: CASSYEATQYF. The DNA of the CDR3 is TGTGCCAGCAGTTACGAAGCGACCCAGTACTTC.

Only a few counts were recorded for this clone. The chain couples TRBV9 to TRBJ2-2, with 10 bases that match TRBD1. J was trimmed by 5 bases and V by 5 bases; bases with no gene match: 6. Per the germline V gene, CDR1 is SGDLS and CDR2 is YYNGEE. This CDR3 contains 15 residues. The CDR3 DNA follows: TGTGCCAGCAGTAGACAGGGGGCAGGAACCGGGGAGCTGTTTTTT. It encodes CASSRQGAGTGELFF.

This chain connects TRBV4-3 to TRBJ1-2; no clear D gene. The CDR3 consists of 15 residues. V dropped 1 base and J dropped 2 bases, with 11 bases sitting between them. CDR1 and CDR2 from the germline V gene are LGHNA and YSLEER. The CDR3 DNA sequence: TGCGCCAGCAGCCAAGTCTCTGAGGGAAACTATGGCTACACCTTC. It encodes CASSQVSEGNYGYTF.

The DNA for the CDR3 is TGTGCCAGCAGCTTAGCGCAGGGTACAGCTTTCTTT. This sequence encodes CASSLAQGTAFF. The V gene is TRBV7-9, the J gene TRBJ1-1; TRBD1 might be the D (5 bases). Trimming removed 0 bases at V and 10 bases at J, with 9 bases between. The CDR3 runs to 12 residues. Per the germline V gene, CDR1 is SEHNR and CDR2 is FQNEAQ (reference sequence).